Listed below are T cell receptor beta chains from one sample, sequenced in a study of T cell clonotyping in hematopoietic cell transplantation. Profiled with immunoSEQ multiplex PCR; TCRdb holds only in-frame clones, not every one. Here the sample spans 5,000 to 6,500 clones, 78% being singletons. The material was peripheral blood mononuclear cells, obtained 180 days after allogeneic stem cell transplant. These TCRs come from a male patient in his 70s who had an allogeneic stem cell transplant from an unrelated donor, so T cells may come from the graft donor. Some clones in this sample may be carry-over from other donors' samples. The CDR3 runs from the conserved cysteine through the conserved F or W. D genes are given only for firm matches. The size field is filled for only some rows; it gives once, few, many or a size class.

few	NA	TRBV11-2	TRBJ2-5	CASSLVPESGQETQYF	TGTGCCAGCAGCTTAGTACCAGAATCGGGGCAAGAGACCCAGTACTTC
NA	TRBD1	TRBV6-4	TRBJ1-2	CASSEAQGASGYTF	TGTGCCAGCAGTGAGGCACAGGGGGCGAGTGGCTACACCTTC
NA	NA	TRBV28	TRBJ1-5	CASSFAGFRQPQHF	TGTGCCAGCAGTTTCGCAGGTTTCCGTCAGCCCCAGCATTTT
NA	NA	TRBV5-1	TRBJ2-7	CASSSESSYEQYF	TGCGCCAGCAGCTCAGAGAGCTCCTACGAGCAGTACTTC
NA	NA	TRBV19	TRBJ2-7	CASSTRRGGSYEQYF	TGTGCCAGTAGTACACGTAGAGGGGGTTCGTACGAGCAGTACTTC
medium-sized	TRBD1	TRBV27	TRBJ1-5	CASSPGTGYSNQPQHF	TGTGCCAGCAGTCCCGGGACAGGGTATAGCAATCAGCCCCAGCATTTT
NA	NA	TRBV7-2	TRBJ1-5	CASSLERETAQHF	TGTGCCAGCAGCTTAGAGCGGGAAACGGCCCAGCATTTT
NA	TRBD1	TRBV7-6	TRBJ1-1	CASSPRTGGLTEAFF	TGTGCCAGCAGCCCACGGACAGGGGGGTTGACTGAAGCTTTCTTT
NA	TRBD2	TRBV5-6	TRBJ2-7	CASSFSAGLFYEQYF	TGTGCCAGCAGCTTTTCAGCGGGGCTTTTCTACGAGCAGTACTTC
NA	TRBD1	TRBV7-9	TRBJ2-1	CASSLARETGLGLEQFF	TGTGCCAGCAGCTTAGCAAGAGAGACAGGGCTGGGGCTCGAGCAGTTCTTC
NA	TRBD1	TRBV27	TRBJ1-1	CASSPDRVAEAFF	TGTGCCAGCAGCCCAGACAGGGTTGCTGAAGCTTTCTTT
NA	TRBD1	TRBV29-1	TRBJ1-1	CSVNRGMNTEAFF	TGCAGCGTTAACAGGGGGATGAACACTGAAGCTTTCTTT
NA	NA	TRBV18	TRBJ1-2	CASSPPAGPHGGYTF	TGTGCCAGCTCACCACCGGCAGGGCCTCATGGAGGCTACACCTTC
NA	NA	TRBV28	TRBJ2-7	CASSSQYEQYF	TGTGCCAGCAGTTCCCAGTACGAGCAGTACTTC
NA	NA	TRBV4-1	TRBJ2-7	CASSQDRGALYEQYF	TGCGCCAGCAGCCAAGATCGAGGGGCCCTCTACGAGCAGTACTTC
NA	NA	TRBV6-5	TRBJ1-2	CASSLDRDGYTF	TGTGCCAGCAGCCTGGACAGAGATGGCTACACCTTC
medium-sized	TRBD1	TRBV18	TRBJ2-1	CASSVTGFYNEQFF	TGTGCCAGCTCGGTGACAGGGTTCTACAATGAGCAGTTCTTC
NA	NA	TRBV6-1	TRBJ2-7	CASVKGINYEQYF	TGTGCCAGCGTAAAGGGGATTAACTACGAGCAGTACTTC
NA	NA	TRBV2	TRBJ1-2	CASLMPEAGYTF	TGTGCCAGTTTGATGCCTGAGGCGGGCTACACCTTC
NA	TRBD2	TRBV4-3	TRBJ2-7	CASSLGGAAYEQYF	TGCGCCAGCAGCCTCGGGGGGGCAGCCTACGAGCAGTACTTC
NA	TRBD2	TRBV4-1	TRBJ2-7	CASSQWTSDKYEQYF	TGCGCCAGCAGCCAGTGGACTAGCGATAAATACGAGCAGTACTTC
NA	TRBD1	TRBV4-1	TRBJ1-1	CASSQLGQGGNTEAFF	TGCGCCAGCAGCCAACTAGGACAGGGGGGGAACACTGAAGCTTTCTTT
NA	TRBD2	TRBV5-6	TRBJ2-1	CASSLGTSGASNEQFF	TGTGCCAGCAGCTTGGGGACTAGCGGGGCTAGCAATGAGCAGTTCTTC
NA	NA	TRBV27	TRBJ2-7	CASEGPGEEGDEQYF	TGTGCCAGCGAAGGCCCGGGAGAGGAAGGCGACGAGCAGTACTTC
NA	TRBD1	TRBV2	TRBJ2-2	CASSPGQGLTGELFF	TGTGCCAGCAGTCCAGGACAGGGTTTAACCGGGGAGCTGTTTTTT
NA	NA	TRBV28	TRBJ1-5	CASSPHLGNQPQHF	TGTGCCAGCAGTCCCCATTTGGGCAATCAGCCCCAGCATTTT
NA	NA	TRBV4-2	TRBJ1-5	CASSQEKAQPQHF	TGTGCCAGCAGCCAAGAGAAGGCTCAGCCCCAGCATTTT
NA	NA	TRBV29-1	TRBJ2-1	CSVTTLQGPHEQFF	TGCAGCGTAACAACCCTCCAGGGTCCTCATGAGCAGTTCTTC
NA	TRBD2	TRBV10-1	TRBJ2-1	CASSSVRREGKDEQFF	TGCGCCAGCAGTTCAGTGAGGCGGGAGGGCAAGGATGAGCAGTTCTTC
few	TRBD1	TRBV2	TRBJ1-2	CASSQGEGYGYTF	TGTGCCAGCAGCCAGGGGGAGGGATATGGCTACACCTTC
NA	NA	TRBV7-9	TRBJ2-7	CASSLANLAEQYF	TGTGCCAGCAGCTTAGCGAATCTAGCGGAGCAGTACTTC
NA	NA	TRBV28	TRBJ1-2	CASSLRGLSGYTF	TGTGCCAGCAGTTTGAGAGGGCTTAGTGGCTACACCTTC
NA	TRBD2	TRBV19	TRBJ2-3	CASSLNRPGGTDTQYF	TGTGCCAGTAGTCTCAACAGGCCCGGGGGGACAGATACGCAGTATTTT
NA	NA	TRBV13	TRBJ1-5	CASSIGLSNQPQHF	TGTGCCAGCAGCATAGGGCTAAGCAATCAGCCCCAGCATTTT
few	TRBD1	TRBV29-1	TRBJ2-7	CSVGTGDGGRQYF	TGCAGCGTTGGGACAGGGGACGGAGGGAGACAGTACTTC
NA	TRBD1	TRBV11-2	TRBJ2-3	CASSLKKKDRALSTDTQYF	TGTGCCAGCAGCTTGAAAAAGAAAGACAGGGCCCTAAGCACAGATACGCAGTATTTT
NA	NA	TRBV7-2	TRBJ2-7	CASSLSVDYEQYF	TGTGCCAGCAGCTTATCGGTGGACTACGAGCAGTACTTC
NA	TRBD2	TRBV5-1	TRBJ2-3	CASSPTTSGIRDTQYF	TGCGCCAGCAGCCCGACGACTAGCGGCATCAGGGATACGCAGTATTTT
NA	TRBD1	TRBV19	TRBJ2-1	CASSDRGRPYNEQFF	TGTGCCAGTAGTGACAGGGGGCGACCCTACAATGAGCAGTTCTTC
once	NA	TRBV6-6	TRBJ2-7	CASSYVFLYEQYF	TGTGCCAGCAGTTACGTCTTTTTATACGAGCAGTACTTC
NA	NA	TRBV7-3	TRBJ2-3	CASSLSTDTQYF	TGTGCCAGCAGCTTAAGCACAGATACGCAGTATTTT